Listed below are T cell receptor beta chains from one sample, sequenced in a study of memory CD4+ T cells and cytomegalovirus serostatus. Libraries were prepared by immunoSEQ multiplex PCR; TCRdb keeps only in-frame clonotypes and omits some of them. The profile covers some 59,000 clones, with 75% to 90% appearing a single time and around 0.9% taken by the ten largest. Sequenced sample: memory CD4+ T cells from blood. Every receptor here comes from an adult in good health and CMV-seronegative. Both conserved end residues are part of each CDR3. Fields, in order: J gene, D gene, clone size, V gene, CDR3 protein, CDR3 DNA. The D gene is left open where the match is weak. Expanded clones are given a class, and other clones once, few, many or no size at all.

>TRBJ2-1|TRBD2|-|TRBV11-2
CASSSPRLAGSNEQFF
TGTGCCAGCAGCTCCCCCCGACTAGCGGGGAGCAATGAGCAGTTCTTC
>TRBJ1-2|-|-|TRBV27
CASSLTADENYGYTF
TGTGCCAGCAGTTTAACGGCAGATGAAAACTATGGCTACACCTTC
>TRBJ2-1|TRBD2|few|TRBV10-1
CASSETSGGGEQFF
TGCGCCAGCAGTGAGACTAGCGGGGGTGGGGAGCAGTTCTTC
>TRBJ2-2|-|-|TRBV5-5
CASSYQFRELFF
TGTGCCAGCAGCTACCAGTTTCGGGAGCTGTTTTTT
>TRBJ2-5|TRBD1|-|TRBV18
CASSPGSEWTGGRETQYF
TGTGCCAGCTCACCAGGTTCGGAATGGACAGGGGGAAGGGAGACCCAGTACTTC
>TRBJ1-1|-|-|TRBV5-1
CASSLDAHISTEAFF
TGCGCCAGCAGCTTGGATGCTCATATCAGTACTGAAGCTTTCTTT
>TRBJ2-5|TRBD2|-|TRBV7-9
CASSLAGGRETQYF
TGTGCCAGCAGCTTAGCGGGAGGGCGAGAGACCCAGTACTTC
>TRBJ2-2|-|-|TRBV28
CASTPGGTTNTGELFF
TGTGCCAGCACTCCAGGGGGGACAACGAACACCGGGGAGCTGTTTTTT
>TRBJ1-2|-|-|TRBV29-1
CSVEVGRGVFNYGYTF
TGCAGCGTTGAAGTGGGACGGGGCGTGTTTAACTATGGCTACACCTTC
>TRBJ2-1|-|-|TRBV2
CASSPRAGSYNEQFF
TGTGCCAGCAGCCCAAGGGCGGGTTCCTACAATGAGCAGTTCTTC
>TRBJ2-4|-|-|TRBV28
CASSLWGAKNIQYF
TGTGCCAGCAGTTTATGGGGGGCCAAAAACATTCAGTACTTC
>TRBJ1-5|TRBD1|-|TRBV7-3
CASSSQGGQPQHF
TGTGCCAGCAGCTCACAGGGGGGCCAGCCCCAGCATTTT
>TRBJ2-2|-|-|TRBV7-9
CASSSPNGVTGELFF
TGTGCCAGCAGCTCTCCGAATGGGGTAACCGGGGAGCTGTTTTTT
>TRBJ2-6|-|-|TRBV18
CASSPRVSGNSGANVLTF
TGTGCCAGCTCACCCAGGGTTTCAGGGAACTCTGGGGCCAACGTCCTGACTTTC
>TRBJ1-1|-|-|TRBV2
CASNRVNTEAFF
TGTGCCAGCAATCGAGTGAACACTGAAGCTTTCTTT
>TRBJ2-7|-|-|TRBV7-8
CASSERAIGLNF
TGTGCCAGCAGCGAAAGGGCTATTGGGCTTAACTTC
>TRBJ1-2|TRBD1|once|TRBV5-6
CASSLEGGGGYGYTF
TGTGCCAGCAGCTTGGAAGGAGGGGGCGGCTATGGCTACACCTTC
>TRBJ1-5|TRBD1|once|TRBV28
CASSSSGTGGQPQHF
TGTGCCAGCAGTTCTTCCGGGACAGGGGGTCAGCCCCAGCATTTT
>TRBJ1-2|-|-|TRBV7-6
CASSLAPRGGGVGGYTF
TGTGCCAGCAGCTTAGCCCCGCGGGGCGGGGGAGTGGGTGGCTACACCTTC
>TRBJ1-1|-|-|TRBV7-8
CASSPTEINTEAFF
TGTGCCAGCAGCCCGACAGAAATAAACACTGAAGCTTTCTTT
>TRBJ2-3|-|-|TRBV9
CASSVRSSDTQYF
TGTGCCAGCAGCGTCCGTTCTTCAGATACGCAGTATTTT
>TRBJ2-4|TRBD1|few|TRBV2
CASRDRVQNIQYF
TGTGCCAGCAGAGACAGGGTCCAAAACATTCAGTACTTC
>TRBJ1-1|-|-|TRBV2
CASRADRNTEAFF
TGTGCCAGCAGAGCGGACAGGAACACTGAAGCTTTCTTT
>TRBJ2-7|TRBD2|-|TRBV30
CAWSVGLAGYEQYF
TGTGCCTGGAGTGTAGGTCTAGCGGGCTACGAGCAGTACTTC
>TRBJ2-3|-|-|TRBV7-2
CASSLASTLGDTQYF
TGTGCCAGCAGCTTAGCTAGCACCCTGGGCGATACGCAGTATTTT
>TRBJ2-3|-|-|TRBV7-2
CASSFGRGTDTQYF
TGTGCCAGCAGCTTCGGGAGAGGCACAGATACGCAGTATTTT
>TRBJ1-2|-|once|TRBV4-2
CASSQDITGGGNGYTF
TGTGCCAGCAGCCAAGATATCACAGGCGGGGGAAATGGCTACACCTTC
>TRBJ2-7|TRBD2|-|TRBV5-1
CASSLDNSGRAREQYF
TGCGCCAGCAGCTTGGACAATAGCGGGAGGGCTCGCGAGCAGTACTTC
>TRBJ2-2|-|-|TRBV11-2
CASSGLRAPGLFF
TGTGCCAGCAGCGGGTTACGGGCCCCGGGGCTGTTTTTT
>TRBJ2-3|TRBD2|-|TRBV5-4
CASIGGSTDTQYF
TGTGCCAGCATCGGGGGGAGCACAGATACGCAGTATTTT
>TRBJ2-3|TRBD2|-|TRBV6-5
CASMREGTDTQYF
TGTGCCAGCATGCGGGAGGGCACAGATACGCAGTATTTT
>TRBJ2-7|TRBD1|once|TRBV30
CAWRGQGYEQYF
TGTGCCTGGAGAGGACAGGGATACGAGCAGTACTTC
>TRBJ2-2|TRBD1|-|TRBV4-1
CASSQRTGGISGELFF
TGCGCCAGCAGCCAGAGGACAGGGGGCATATCCGGGGAGCTGTTTTTT
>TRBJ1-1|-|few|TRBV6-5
CASSYGSNTEAFF
TGTGCCAGCAGTTACGGTTCGAACACTGAAGCTTTCTTT
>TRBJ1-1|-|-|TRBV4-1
CASSHPLGSSMNTEAFF
TGCGCCAGCAGCCACCCCCTCGGGTCTTCCATGAACACTGAAGCTTTCTTT
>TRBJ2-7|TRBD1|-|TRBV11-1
CASSPGQGDYEQYF
TGTGCCAGCAGCCCCGGACAGGGCGACTACGAGCAGTACTTC
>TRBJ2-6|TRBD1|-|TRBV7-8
CASSLHRGPGANVLTF
TGTGCCAGCAGCTTACACAGGGGGCCTGGGGCCAACGTCCTGACTTTC
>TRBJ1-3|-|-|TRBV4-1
CASSKSGTGASGNTIYF
TGCGCCAGCAGCAAATCCGGTACGGGAGCCTCTGGAAACACCATATATTTT
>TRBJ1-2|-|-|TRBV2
CASSERQTNYGYTF
TGTGCCAGCAGTGAGCGACAGACTAACTATGGCTACACCTTC
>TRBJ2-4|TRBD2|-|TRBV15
CATSRPIGTSGTGIQYF
TGTGCCACCAGCAGACCTATTGGGACTAGCGGGACTGGCATTCAGTACTTC
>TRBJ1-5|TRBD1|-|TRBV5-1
CASSWDSSNQPQHF
TGCGCCAGCAGCTGGGACAGTAGCAATCAGCCCCAGCATTTT
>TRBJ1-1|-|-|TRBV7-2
CASSLQSVWSRNTEAFF
TGTGCCAGCAGCCTCCAGTCCGTATGGAGCCGGAACACTGAAGCTTTCTTT
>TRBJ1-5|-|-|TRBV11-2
CASSAGSVGQPQHF
TGTGCCAGCAGCGCGGGGTCTGTGGGTCAGCCCCAGCATTTT
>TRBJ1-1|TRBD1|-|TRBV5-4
CASSGQGDLGTEAFF
TGTGCCAGCAGCGGACAGGGGGATTTGGGAACTGAAGCTTTCTTT
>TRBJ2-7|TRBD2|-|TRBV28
CASSLRTGGAPYEQYF
TGTGCCAGCAGTTTGCGGACGGGGGGGGCGCCTTACGAGCAGTACTTC